The 2 T cell receptor beta chains reported below all come from one sample, sequenced in a study of cytomegalovirus exposure and HLA in healthy donors. PCR was performed using 60 Vbeta and 13 Jbeta primers. Produced via immunoSEQ multiplex PCR; TCRdb's table is partial and in-frame only. The data contain over 100,000 clones, about 61% of them seen just once; the ten biggest clones take up 2% to 2.5%. Specimen: PBMCs. The receptors were sampled from a woman in her 30s in good health and CMV-seronegative.

This chain links TRBV15 with TRBJ1-2; 7 bases align to TRBD1. Trimming at V came to 5 bases and at J to 2 bases, leaving 5 bases not matched to a gene. Germline values: CDR1 LNHNV, CDR2 YYDKDF (reference sequence). CDR3 length: 14 residues. CDR3 nucleotide sequence: TGTGCCACCAGCGAACCGGGACAGAACTATGGCTACACCTTC. It specifies CATSEPGQNYGYTF. The whole variable domain, remainder taken from reference TRBV15 and TRBJ1-2, is DAMVIQNPRYQVTQFGKPVTLSCSQTLNHNVMYWYQQKSSQAPKLLFHYYDKDFNNEADTPDNFQSRRPNTSFCFLDIRSPGLGDTAMYLCATSEPGQNYGYTFGSGTRLTVV.

This chain uses TRBV13 with TRBJ1-1; a possible D gene is TRBD1 (6 bases). The V end was cut by 0 bases, the J end by 1 base, with 9 bases between. The CDR3 is 15 amino acids. Germline V gene lookup returns CDR1 PRHDT and CDR2 FYEKMQ (reference sequence). The CDR3 DNA reads TGTGCCAGCAGCTTAGGGGCAGGGGAGAACACTGAAGCTTTCTTT. It yields the protein CASSLGAGENTEAFF.